This T cell receptor (beta chain) emerged from a study of cytomegalovirus exposure and HLA in healthy donors. Study observations and caveats: Across donors, sequencing depth was assumed by presence/absence analyses to be roughly uniform. Highly shared variants forming one cluster were likely a sequencing artifact.

In the case of this clone: No antigen is known for it.

Trimming removed 7 bases from V and 3 bases from J, with 14 bases in between. Germline assignment: CDR1 SQVTM and CDR2 ANQGSEA. This CDR3 spans 13 amino acids. At collection, donors were nominally healthy, but unrecorded immune exposures were probable. PCR involved 60 Vbeta and 13 Jbeta primers. TCRdb's table, derived via immunoSEQ multiplex PCR, lists solely in-frame clones and lacks some. The table includes 13,000 to 15,000 clones, about 60% detected once. The genes are TRBV29-1 and TRBJ2-3; D not resolved. This TCR derives from a woman in her forties or fifties in good health and CMV-seropositive. The sequencing input was PBMCs. The CDR3 sequence: CSGDRGSTDTQYF. DNA for the CDR3: TGCAGCGGCGACCGCGGAAGTACAGATACGCAGTATTTT.